The sequence of this T cell receptor beta chain was determined in a study of shared clonotypes between healthy human individuals. Note on this clone: The antigen remains undetermined.

Study-level results: Generation probabilities of non-shared clonotypes were lower (relative to those shared by all four donors). Expectations were that clonotype sharing among donors would be affected by sequencing depth.

Germline values: CDR1 SGHRS, CDR2 YFSETQ. This CDR3 is built from 16 residues. V lost 0 bases, J lost 0 bases, and 12 bases lay in between. A split of CD4+ cells into CD45RA+ naive and CD45RA-negative memory subsets was performed. Assay execution proceeded at the deep level. The assay was immunoSEQ multiplex PCR, and TCRdb's table has in-frame clones only and misses some. The sample carries hundreds of thousands of clones, approximately 74% recorded once. This chain connects TRBV5-1 to TRBJ1-1, with no clear D. The clonotype comes from a woman aged 25 to 45 in good health. The sequencing sample was made of memory CD4+ T cells sorted from blood. Subset indicated: CD45RA-negative fraction. The CDR3 sequence is CASSLEVRAMNTEAFF. The CDR3 coding sequence is TGCGCCAGCAGCTTGGAAGTACGAGCCATGAACACTGAAGCTTTCTTT. The complete variable domain, with remaining parts taken from reference TRBV5-1 and TRBJ1-1, reads KAGVTQTPRYLIKTRGQQVTLSCSPISGHRSVSWYQQTPGQGLQFLFEYFSETQRNKGNFPGRFSGRQFSNSRSEMNVSTLELGDSALYLCASSLEVRAMNTEAFFGQGTRLTVV.